This entry features one T cell receptor (beta chain) sequence. This specimen belongs to a study of T cell changes during pregnancy in multiple sclerosis. The protocol was immunoSEQ multiplex PCR, while the TCRdb copy is restricted to in-frame clones and leaves out a portion. The data hold over 30,000 clones, with 80% to 90% observed a single time. V dropped 1 base and J dropped 12 bases, with 16 bases sitting between them. This CDR3 is 14 amino acids long. Germline lookup yields CDR1 LNHDA and CDR2 SQIVND (reference sequence). The chain combines TRBV19 with TRBJ2-1; D perhaps matches TRBD1 (5 bases). Material: CD8+ T cells from peripheral blood mononuclear cells, obtained in the third trimester of pregnancy. The receptor was isolated from a female donor with multiple sclerosis, enrolled in a pregnancy study. DNA of the CDR3: TGTGCCAGTAGTATAGGCCAACAGGACCTGGGGCAGTTCTTC. Translation: CASSIGQQDLGQFF. Based on the CDR3 plus reference TRBV19 and TRBJ2-1, the full variable domain is DGGITQSPKYLFRKEGQNVTLSCEQNLNHDAMYWYRQDPGQGLRLIYYSQIVNDFQKGDIAEGYSVSREKKESFPLTVTSAQKNPTAFYLCASSIGQQDLGQFFGPGTRLTVL.